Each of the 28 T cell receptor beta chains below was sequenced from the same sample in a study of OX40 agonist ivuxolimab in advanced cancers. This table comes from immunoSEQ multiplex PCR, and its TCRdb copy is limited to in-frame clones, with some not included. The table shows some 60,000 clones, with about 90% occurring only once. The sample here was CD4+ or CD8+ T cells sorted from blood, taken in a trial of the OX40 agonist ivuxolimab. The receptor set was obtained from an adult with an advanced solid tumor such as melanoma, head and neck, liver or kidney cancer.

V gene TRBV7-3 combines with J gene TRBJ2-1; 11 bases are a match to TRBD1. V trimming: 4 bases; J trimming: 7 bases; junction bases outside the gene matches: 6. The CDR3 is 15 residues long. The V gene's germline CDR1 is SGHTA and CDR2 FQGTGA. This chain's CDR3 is CASSSRTGGGNEQFF. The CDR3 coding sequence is TGTGCCAGCAGCTCCCGGACAGGGGGCGGGAATGAGCAGTTCTTC.

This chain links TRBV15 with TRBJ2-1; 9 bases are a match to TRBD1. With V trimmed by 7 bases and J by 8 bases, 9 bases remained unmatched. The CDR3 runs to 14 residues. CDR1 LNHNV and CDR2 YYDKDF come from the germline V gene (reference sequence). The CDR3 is CATTTGTGIDEQFF. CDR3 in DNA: TGTGCCACCACAACCGGGACAGGGATCGATGAGCAGTTCTTC.

In DNA, the CDR3 is TGTGCCAGCAGCCCAAGCGGGAGGGCCGGGGGTGAGCAGTTCTTC. Encoded protein: CASSPSGRAGGEQFF. The rearrangement links TRBV7-3 to TRBJ2-1; 10 bases line up with TRBD2. Germline lookup yields CDR1 SGHTA and CDR2 FQGTGA. J was trimmed by 9 bases and V by 5 bases; bases with no gene match: 10. The CDR3 length is 15 residues.

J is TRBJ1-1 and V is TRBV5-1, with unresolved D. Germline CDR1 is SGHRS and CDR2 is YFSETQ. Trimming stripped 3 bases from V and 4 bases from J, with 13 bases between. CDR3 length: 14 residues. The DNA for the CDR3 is TGCGCCAGCAGCTACGGACGGGGAGGCACTGAAGCTTTCTTT. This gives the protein CASSYGRGGTEAFF.

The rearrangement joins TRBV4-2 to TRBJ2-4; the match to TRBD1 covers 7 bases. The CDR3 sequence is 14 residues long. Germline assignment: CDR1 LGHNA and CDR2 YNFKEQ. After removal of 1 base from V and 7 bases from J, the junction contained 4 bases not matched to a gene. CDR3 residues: CASSQVEGANIQYF. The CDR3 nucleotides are TGTGCCAGCAGCCAAGTAGAGGGGGCGAACATTCAGTACTTC.

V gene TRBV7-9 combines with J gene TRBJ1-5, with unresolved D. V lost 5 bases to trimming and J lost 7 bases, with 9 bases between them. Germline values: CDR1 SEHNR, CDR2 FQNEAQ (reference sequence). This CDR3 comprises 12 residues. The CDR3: CASSGGWQPQHF. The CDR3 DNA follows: TGTGCCAGCAGCGGAGGGTGGCAGCCCCAGCATTTT.

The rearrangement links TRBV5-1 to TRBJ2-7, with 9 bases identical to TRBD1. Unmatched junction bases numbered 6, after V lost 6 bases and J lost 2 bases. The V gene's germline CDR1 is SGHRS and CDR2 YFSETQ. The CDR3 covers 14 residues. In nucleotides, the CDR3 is TGCGCCAGCACCTCCAGACAGGGGGCCTACGAGCAGTACTTC. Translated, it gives CASTSRQGAYEQYF. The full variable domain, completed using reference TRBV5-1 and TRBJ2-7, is KAGVTQTPRYLIKTRGQQVTLSCSPISGHRSVSWYQQTPGQGLQFLFEYFSETQRNKGNFPGRFSGRQFSNSRSEMNVSTLELGDSALYLCASTSRQGAYEQYFGPGTRLTVT.

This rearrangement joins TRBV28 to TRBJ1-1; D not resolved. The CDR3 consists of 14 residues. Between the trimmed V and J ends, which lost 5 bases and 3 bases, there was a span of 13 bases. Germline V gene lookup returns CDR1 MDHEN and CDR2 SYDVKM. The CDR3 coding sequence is TGTGCCAGCAGTGGAAGGAGACGGGACACTGAAGCTTTCTTT. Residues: CASSGRRRDTEAFF.

The CDR3 region is CASRGTGASSYNEQFF. The DNA for the CDR3 is TGTGCCAGCAGGGGGACAGGCGCCAGCTCCTACAATGAGCAGTTCTTC. This sequence joins TRBV28 and TRBJ2-1; 8 nucleotides agree with TRBD1. The CDR3 contains 16 residues. Germline-derived CDR1 and CDR2 are MDHEN and SYDVKM. The V gene end was trimmed by 6 bases and the J gene end by 0 bases; junction bases not matched to a gene: 7.

As DNA, the CDR3 is TGTGCCACCAGCAGCAGGGGGTCGTCCGCTGGAAACACCATATATTTT. It is translated as CATSSRGSSAGNTIYF. This chain links TRBV15 with TRBJ1-3, with TRBD1 identical over 7 bases. The CDR3 sequence is 16 residues long. V lost 3 bases and J lost 2; bases outside the gene matches: 7. Germline V gives CDR1 LNHNV, CDR2 YYDKDF (reference sequence).

The CDR3 loop is CASLLEGLDEKLFF. In DNA, the CDR3 is TGTGCCAGCCTCCTCGAGGGTCTCGATGAAAAACTGTTTTTT. The chain joins TRBV2 to TRBJ1-4; unclear D gene. CDR1 and CDR2 from the germline V gene are SNHLY and FYNNEI. The CDR3 runs to 14 residues. Trimming shortened V by 8 bases and J by 6 bases, and 16 bases separated the two germline ends.

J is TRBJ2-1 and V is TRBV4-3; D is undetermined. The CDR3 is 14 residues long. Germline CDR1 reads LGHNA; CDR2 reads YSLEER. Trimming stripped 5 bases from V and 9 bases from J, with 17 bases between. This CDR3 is CASSASFADLEQFF. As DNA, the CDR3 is TGCGCCAGCAGCGCAAGTTTCGCGGACCTTGAGCAGTTCTTC.

In DNA, the CDR3 is TGTGCCAGCAGCTTGCAGGGATTGAGCACTGAAGCTTTCTTT. It translates to CASSLQGLSTEAFF. The V gene is TRBV7-9, the J gene TRBJ1-1; TRBD1 might be the D (5 bases). This CDR3 is 14 amino acids long. The V gene lost 3 bases and the J gene lost 4 bases, with 12 bases spanning the gap. Germline CDR1 reads SEHNR; CDR2 reads FQNEAQ (reference sequence). Together with reference TRBV7-9 and TRBJ1-1, the CDR3 gives the full variable domain: DTGVSQNPRHKITKRGQNVTFRCDPISEHNRLYWYRQTLGQGPEFLTYFQNEAQLEKSRLLSDRFSAERPKGSFSTLEIQRTEQGDSAMYLCASSLQGLSTEAFFGQGTRLTVV.

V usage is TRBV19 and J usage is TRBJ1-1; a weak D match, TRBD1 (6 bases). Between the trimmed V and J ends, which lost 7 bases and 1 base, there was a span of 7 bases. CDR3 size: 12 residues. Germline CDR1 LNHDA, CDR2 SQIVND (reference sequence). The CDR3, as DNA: TGTGCCAGTACACAGGGGAACACTGAAGCTTTCTTT. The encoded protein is CASTQGNTEAFF.

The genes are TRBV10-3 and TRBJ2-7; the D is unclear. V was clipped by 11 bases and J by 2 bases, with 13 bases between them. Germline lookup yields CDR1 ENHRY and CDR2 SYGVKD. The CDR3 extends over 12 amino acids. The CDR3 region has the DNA TGTGCCTCCGGGCGGAGACCCTACGAGCAGTACTTC. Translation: CASGRRPYEQYF.

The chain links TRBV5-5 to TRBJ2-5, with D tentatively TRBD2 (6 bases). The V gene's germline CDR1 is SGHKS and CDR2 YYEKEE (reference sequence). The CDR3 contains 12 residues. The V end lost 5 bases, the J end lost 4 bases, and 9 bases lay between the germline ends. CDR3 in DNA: TGTGCCAGCAGTCGGGACTCAGAGACCCAGTACTTC. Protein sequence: CASSRDSETQYF.

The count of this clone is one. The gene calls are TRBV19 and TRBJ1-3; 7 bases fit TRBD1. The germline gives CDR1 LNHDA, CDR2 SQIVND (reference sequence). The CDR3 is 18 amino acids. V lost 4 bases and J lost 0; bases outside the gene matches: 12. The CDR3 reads CASSKTGTALRSGNTIYF. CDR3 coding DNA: TGTGCCAGTAGTAAGACCGGGACAGCACTCCGCTCTGGAAACACCATATATTTT. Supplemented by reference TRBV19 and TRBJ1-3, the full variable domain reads DGGITQSPKYLFRKEGQNVTLSCEQNLNHDAMYWYRQDPGQGLRLIYYSQIVNDFQKGDIAEGYSVSREKKESFPLTVTSAQKNPTAFYLCASSKTGTALRSGNTIYFGEGSWLTVV.

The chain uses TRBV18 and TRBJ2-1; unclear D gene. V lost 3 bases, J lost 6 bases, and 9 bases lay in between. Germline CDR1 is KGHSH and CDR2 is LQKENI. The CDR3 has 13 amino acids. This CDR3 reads CASSPKTINEQFF. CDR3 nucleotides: TGTGCCAGCTCACCTAAGACGATCAATGAGCAGTTCTTC.

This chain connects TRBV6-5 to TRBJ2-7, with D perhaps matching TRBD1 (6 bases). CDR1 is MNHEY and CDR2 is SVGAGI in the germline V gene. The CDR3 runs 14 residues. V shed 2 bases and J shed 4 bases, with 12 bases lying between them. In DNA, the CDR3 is TGTGCCAGCAGTTACGGGCAGGGGAGTTACGAGCAGTACTTC. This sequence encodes CASSYGQGSYEQYF.

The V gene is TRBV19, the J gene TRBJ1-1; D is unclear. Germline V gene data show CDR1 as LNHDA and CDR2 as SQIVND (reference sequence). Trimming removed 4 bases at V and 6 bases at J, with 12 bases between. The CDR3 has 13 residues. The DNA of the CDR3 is TGTGCCAGTAGTAATGCGGTTTACTCTGAAGCTTTCTTT. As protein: CASSNAVYSEAFF.

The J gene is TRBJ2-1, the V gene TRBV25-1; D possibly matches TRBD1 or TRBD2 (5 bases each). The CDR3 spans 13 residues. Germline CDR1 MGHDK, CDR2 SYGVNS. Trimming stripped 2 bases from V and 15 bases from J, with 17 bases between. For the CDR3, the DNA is TGTGCCAGCAGTGAAGAGGGGCGGCGGGTCCCGTTCTTC. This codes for CASSEEGRRVPFF.

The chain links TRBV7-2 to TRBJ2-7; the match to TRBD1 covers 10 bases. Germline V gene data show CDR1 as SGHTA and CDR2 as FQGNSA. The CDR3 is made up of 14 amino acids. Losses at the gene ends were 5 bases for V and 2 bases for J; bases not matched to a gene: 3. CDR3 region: CASSLDRGTYEQYF. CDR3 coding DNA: TGTGCCAGCAGCCTGGACAGGGGGACCTACGAGCAGTACTTC.

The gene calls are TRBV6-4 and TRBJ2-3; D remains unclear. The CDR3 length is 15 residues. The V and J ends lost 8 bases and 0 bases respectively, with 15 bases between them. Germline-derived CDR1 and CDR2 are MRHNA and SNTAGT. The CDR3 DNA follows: TGTGCCAGCCGTAGTGGCCCCACTAGCACAGATACGCAGTATTTT. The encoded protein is CASRSGPTSTDTQYF.

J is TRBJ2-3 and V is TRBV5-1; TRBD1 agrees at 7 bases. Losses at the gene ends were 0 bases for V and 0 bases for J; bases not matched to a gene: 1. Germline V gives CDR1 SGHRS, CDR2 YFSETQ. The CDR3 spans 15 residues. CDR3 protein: CASSLETGSTDTQYF. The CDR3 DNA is TGCGCCAGCAGCTTGGAGACAGGGAGCACAGATACGCAGTATTTT.

The CDR3 bases are TGTGCCAGCAGTTTTTCCCGCGCAACTAATGAAAAACTGTTTTTT. This codes for CASSFSRATNEKLFF. V and J are TRBV28 and TRBJ1-4, with D unclear. The CDR3 is 15 residues long. The ends were cut back, 3 bases at V and 0 bases at J, with 8 bases in the middle. Germline V gives CDR1 MDHEN, CDR2 SYDVKM.

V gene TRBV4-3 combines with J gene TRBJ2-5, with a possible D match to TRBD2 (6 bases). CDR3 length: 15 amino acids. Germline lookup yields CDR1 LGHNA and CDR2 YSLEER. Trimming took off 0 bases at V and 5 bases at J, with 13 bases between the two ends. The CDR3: CASSQDGGFGETQYF. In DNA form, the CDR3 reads TGCGCCAGCAGCCAAGATGGAGGGTTCGGGGAGACCCAGTACTTC.

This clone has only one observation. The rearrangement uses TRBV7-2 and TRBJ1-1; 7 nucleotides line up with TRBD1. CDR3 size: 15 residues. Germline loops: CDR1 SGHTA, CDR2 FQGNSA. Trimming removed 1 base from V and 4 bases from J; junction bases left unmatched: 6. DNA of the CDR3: TGTGCCAGCAGCTTAGGACAGGGAGCGGGCACTGAAGCTTTCTTT. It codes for CASSLGQGAGTEAFF.

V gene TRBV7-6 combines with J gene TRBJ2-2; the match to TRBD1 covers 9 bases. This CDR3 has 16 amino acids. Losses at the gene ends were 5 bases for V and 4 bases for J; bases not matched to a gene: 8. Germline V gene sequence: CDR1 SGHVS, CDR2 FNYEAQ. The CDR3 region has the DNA TGTGCCAGCAGCCCGGGGACAGGGAGATCCACCGGGGAGCTGTTTTTT. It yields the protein CASSPGTGRSTGELFF.